The 7 T cell receptor beta chains listed next were all sequenced from one sample in a study of T-cell memory formation after mild COVID-19. TCRdb used MiXCR to reprocess the 5' RACE reads, holding one entry per CDR3 protein. This sample has approximately 400,000 distinct CDR3 sequences, with roughly 17% found just once. Sequenced material: PBMCs or a T cell subset sorted from them (not recorded which). Receptor source: a man between 18 and 35 years old who had mild COVID-19 (a few samples of this study predate the infection). Cell type and time point are not known.

This clonotype has more than one count but fewer than ten. The rearrangement uses TRBV15 and TRBJ1-3; perhaps TRBD1 as D (6 bases). Germline CDR1 LNHNV, CDR2 YYDKDF (reference sequence). The germline V and J ends were trimmed by 6 bases and 2 bases, with 17 bases remaining between them. CDR3 length equals 16 residues. CDR3 sequence: CATRDDRKAPGNTIYF. CDR3 DNA sequence: TGTGCCACCAGAGACGACAGGAAGGCGCCTGGAAACACCATATATTTT.

The rearrangement links TRBV6-1 to TRBJ1-5; 7 bases fit TRBD1. The CDR3 runs to 17 residues. V was pared by 4 bases and J by 1 base, with 10 bases of the junction left unmatched. CDR1 is MNHNS and CDR2 is SASEGT in the germline V gene. CDR3: CASSGTGVGRSNQPQHF. The CDR3 DNA is TGTGCCAGCAGTGGAACAGGGGTAGGAAGGAGCAATCAGCCCCAGCATTTT.

The sample holds a few counts of this clonotype. This rearrangement joins TRBV7-2 to TRBJ1-1; no definite D call. The CDR3 contains 14 residues. Germline-derived CDR1 and CDR2 are SGHTA and FQGNSA. V dropped 1 base and J dropped 1 base, with 7 bases sitting between them. The CDR3 loop reads CASSLERGNTEAFF. The CDR3 DNA reads TGTGCCAGCAGCTTAGAACGCGGGAACACTGAAGCTTTCTTT.

This clonotype was counted only a few times. V is TRBV20-1 and J is TRBJ2-7; 11 bases are shared with TRBD1. V trimming: 0 bases; J trimming: 5 bases; junction bases outside the gene matches: 6. Germline CDR1 DFQATT, CDR2 SNEGSKA (reference sequence). The CDR3 spans 15 residues. CDR3 sequence reads: CSARERTGGSNEQYV. In nucleotides, the CDR3 is TGCAGTGCTAGAGAAAGGACAGGGGGCTCGAACGAGCAGTACGTC.

This clonotype was recorded a few times. CDR3: CSASIAAASTDTQYF. The CDR3 DNA reads TGCAGTGCTTCTATAGCGGCCGCTAGCACAGATACGCAGTATTTT. This chain connects TRBV20-1 to TRBJ2-3; tentatively, D is TRBD2 (6 bases). The V end was cut by 5 bases, the J end by 0 bases, with 15 bases between. The CDR3 is made up of 15 amino acids. Germline V CDR1 and CDR2: DFQATT, SNEGSKA (reference sequence).

This clonotype was seen a few times. The chain employs TRBV4-3 and TRBJ1-1; no firm D call. The CDR3 runs to 13 residues. Germline-derived CDR1 and CDR2 are LGHNA and YSLEER. The V end was cut by 5 bases, the J end by 1 base, with 8 bases between. This chain's CDR3 is CASSSWTNTEAFF. CDR3 coding DNA: TGCGCCAGCAGCTCATGGACGAACACTGAAGCTTTCTTT.

The chain recombines TRBV7-9 with TRBJ1-2; tentative D call: TRBD1 (5 bases). CDR1 SEHNR and CDR2 FQNEAQ come from the germline V gene (reference sequence). With 2 bases removed from V and 2 bases from J, the gap between germline ends came to 15 bases. This CDR3 is 16 amino acids long. This chain's CDR3 is CASSLLSQRGNYGYTF. The CDR3 region has the DNA TGTGCCAGCAGCTTACTCAGCCAACGGGGGAACTATGGCTACACCTTC.